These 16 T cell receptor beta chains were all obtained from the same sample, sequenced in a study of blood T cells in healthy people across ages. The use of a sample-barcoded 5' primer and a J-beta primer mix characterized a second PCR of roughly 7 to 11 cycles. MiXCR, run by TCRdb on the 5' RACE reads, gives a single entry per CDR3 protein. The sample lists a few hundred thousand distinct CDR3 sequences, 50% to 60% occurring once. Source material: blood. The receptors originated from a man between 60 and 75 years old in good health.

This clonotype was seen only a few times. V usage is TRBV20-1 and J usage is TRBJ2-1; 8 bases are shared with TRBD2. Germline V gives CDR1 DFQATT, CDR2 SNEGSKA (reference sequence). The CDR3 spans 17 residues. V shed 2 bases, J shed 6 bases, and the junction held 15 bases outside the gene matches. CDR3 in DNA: TGCAGTGCTAGACCTAGCGGGTCAAGGATTGCGGGCAATGAGCAGTTCTTC. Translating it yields CSARPSGSRIAGNEQFF.

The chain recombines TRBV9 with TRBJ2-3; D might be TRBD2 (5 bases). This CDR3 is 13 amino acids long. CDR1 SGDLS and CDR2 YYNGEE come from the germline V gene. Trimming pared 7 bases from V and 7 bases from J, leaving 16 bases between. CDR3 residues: CASEASAGNTQYF. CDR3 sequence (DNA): TGTGCCAGCGAGGCCTCCGCGGGCAATACGCAGTATTTT.

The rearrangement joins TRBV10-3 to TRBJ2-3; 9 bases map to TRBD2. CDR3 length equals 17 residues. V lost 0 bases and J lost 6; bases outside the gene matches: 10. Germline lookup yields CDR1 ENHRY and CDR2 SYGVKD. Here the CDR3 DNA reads TGTGCCATCAGTGAGTCGACGGGGCTAGCGGGATCGGATACGCAGTATTTT. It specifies CAISESTGLAGSDTQYF.

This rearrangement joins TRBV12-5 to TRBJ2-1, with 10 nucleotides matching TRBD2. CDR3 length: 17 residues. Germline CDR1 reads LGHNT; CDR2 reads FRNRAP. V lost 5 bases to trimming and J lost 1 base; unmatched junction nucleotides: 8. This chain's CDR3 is CASGLPSGGGSYNEQFF. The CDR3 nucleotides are TGTGCTAGTGGTCTCCCCAGCGGGGGGGGGTCCTACAATGAGCAGTTCTTC.

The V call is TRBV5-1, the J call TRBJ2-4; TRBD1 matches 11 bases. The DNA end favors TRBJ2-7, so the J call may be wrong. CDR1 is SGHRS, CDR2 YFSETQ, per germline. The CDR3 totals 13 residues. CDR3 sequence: CASTKGQGDEQYF. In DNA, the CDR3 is TGCGCCAGCACCAAGGGACAGGGGGACGAGCAGTACTTC.

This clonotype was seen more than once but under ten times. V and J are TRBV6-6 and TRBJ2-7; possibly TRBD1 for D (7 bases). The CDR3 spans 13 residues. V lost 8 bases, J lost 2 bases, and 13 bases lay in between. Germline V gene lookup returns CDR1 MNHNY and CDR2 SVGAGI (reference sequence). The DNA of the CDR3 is TGTGCCAGCGGGCGGGACAGTCCCTACGAGCAGTACTTC. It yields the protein CASGRDSPYEQYF.

The CDR3 DNA sequence: TGTGCCAGCAGTTCCCAGGGTAGCGGCCTTAATACCTACGAGCAGTACTTC. This codes for CASSSQGSGLNTYEQYF. The gene calls are TRBV28 and TRBJ2-7, with a possible D match to TRBD2 (6 bases). V shed 4 bases and J shed 2 bases, with 21 bases lying between them. This CDR3 is built from 17 residues. Germline lookup yields CDR1 MDHEN and CDR2 SYDVKM.

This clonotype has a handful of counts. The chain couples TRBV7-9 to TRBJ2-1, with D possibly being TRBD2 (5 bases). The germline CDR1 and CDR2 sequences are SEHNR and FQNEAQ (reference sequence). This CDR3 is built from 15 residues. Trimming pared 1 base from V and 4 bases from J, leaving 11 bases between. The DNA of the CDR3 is TGTGCCAGCAGCTTAGTGACGGGAAGATACAATGAGCAGTTCTTC. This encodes CASSLVTGRYNEQFF. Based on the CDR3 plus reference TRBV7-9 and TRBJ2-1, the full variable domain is DTGVSQNPRHKITKRGQNVTFRCDPISEHNRLYWYRQTLGQGPEFLTYFQNEAQLEKSRLLSDRFSAERPKGSFSTLEIQRTEQGDSAMYLCASSLVTGRYNEQFFGPGTRLTVL.

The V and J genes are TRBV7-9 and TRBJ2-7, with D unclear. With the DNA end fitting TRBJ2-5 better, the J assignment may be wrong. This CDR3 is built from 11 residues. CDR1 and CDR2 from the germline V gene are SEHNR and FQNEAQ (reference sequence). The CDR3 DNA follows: TGTGCCAGCACACACGGGGAGACCCAGTACTTC. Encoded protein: CASTHGETQYF.

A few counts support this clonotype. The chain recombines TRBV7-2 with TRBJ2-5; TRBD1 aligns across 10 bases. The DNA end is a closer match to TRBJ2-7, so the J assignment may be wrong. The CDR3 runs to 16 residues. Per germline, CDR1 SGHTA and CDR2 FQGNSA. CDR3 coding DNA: TGTGCCAGCAGCTACACCTCCGGGACAGGGGTTTACGAGCAGTACTTC. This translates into CASSYTSGTGVYEQYF.

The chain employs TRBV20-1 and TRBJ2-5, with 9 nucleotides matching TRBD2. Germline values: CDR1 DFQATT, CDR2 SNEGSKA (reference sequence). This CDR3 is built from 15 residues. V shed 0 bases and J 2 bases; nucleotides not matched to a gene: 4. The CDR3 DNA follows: TGCAGTGCTAGAGAATGGGCGGGGGGGCAAGAGACCCAGTACTTC. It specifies CSAREWAGGQETQYF.

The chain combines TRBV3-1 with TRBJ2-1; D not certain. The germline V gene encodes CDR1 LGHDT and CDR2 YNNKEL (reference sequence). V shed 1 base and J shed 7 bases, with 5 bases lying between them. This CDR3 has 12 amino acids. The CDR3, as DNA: TGTGCCAGCAGCCAAGTGGAAAATGAGCAGTTCTTC. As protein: CASSQVENEQFF.

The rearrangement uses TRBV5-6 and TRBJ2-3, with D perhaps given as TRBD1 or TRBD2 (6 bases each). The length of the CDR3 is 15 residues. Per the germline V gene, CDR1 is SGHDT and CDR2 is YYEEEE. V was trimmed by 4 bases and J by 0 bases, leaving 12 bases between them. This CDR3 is CASSPRGPSTDTQYF. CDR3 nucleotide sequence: TGTGCCAGCAGCCCTCGGGGGCCTAGCACAGATACGCAGTATTTT.

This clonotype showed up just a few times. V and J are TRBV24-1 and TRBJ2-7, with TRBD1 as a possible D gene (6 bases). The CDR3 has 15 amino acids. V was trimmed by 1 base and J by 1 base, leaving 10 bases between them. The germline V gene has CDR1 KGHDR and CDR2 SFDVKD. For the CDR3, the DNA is TGTGCCACCAGTGATTTCCGGCAGGGGTCCTACGAGCAGTACTTC. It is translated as CATSDFRQGSYEQYF.

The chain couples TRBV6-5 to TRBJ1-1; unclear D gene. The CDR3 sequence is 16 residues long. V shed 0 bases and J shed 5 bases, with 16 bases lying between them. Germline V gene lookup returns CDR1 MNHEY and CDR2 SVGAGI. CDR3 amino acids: CASSYSRGSGWTEAFF. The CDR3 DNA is TGTGCCAGCAGTTACTCGAGAGGGAGTGGATGGACTGAAGCTTTCTTT.

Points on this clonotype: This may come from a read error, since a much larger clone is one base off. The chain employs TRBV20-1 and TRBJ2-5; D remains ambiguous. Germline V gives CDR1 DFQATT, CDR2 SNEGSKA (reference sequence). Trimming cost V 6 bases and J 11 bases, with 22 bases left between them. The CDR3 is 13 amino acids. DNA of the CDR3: TGCAGTGCAGACTCCCGGGCTCACAATGAGCAGTACTTC. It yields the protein CSADSRAHNEQYF.